The 18 T cell receptor beta chains reported below all come from one sample, sequenced in a study of cytomegalovirus exposure and HLA in healthy donors. The PCR made use of 60 Vbeta and 13 Jbeta primers. The protocol was immunoSEQ multiplex PCR, while the TCRdb copy is restricted to in-frame clones and leaves out a portion. This sample's table has some 110,000 clones. The sample taken for sequencing was PBMCs. The receptors derive from a man in his forties or fifties in good health and CMV-seropositive.

The gene calls are TRBV19 and TRBJ2-2, with TRBD2 matching 9 bases. The CDR3 sequence is 17 residues long. The V gene end was trimmed by 4 bases and the J gene end by 7 bases; junction bases not matched to a gene: 13. CDR1 is LNHDA and CDR2 is SQIVND in the germline V gene (reference sequence). The CDR3 sequence: CASSSRDLQREVGELFF. In nucleotides, the CDR3 is TGTGCCAGTAGTAGCCGAGATTTACAGCGGGAGGTCGGGGAGCTGTTTTTT.

This chain links TRBV4-1 with TRBJ2-5, with TRBD1 matching 8 bases. The tail of the sequence fits TRBJ2-7 better, so the J call may be wrong. Germline CDR1 MGHRA, CDR2 YSYEKL. This CDR3 is 18 amino acids long. CDR3 residues: CASSQTILPGQVDYEQYF. Written as DNA, the CDR3 is TGCGCCAGCAGCCAAACCATCCTTCCGGGACAGGTTGACTACGAGCAGTACTTC.

This chain uses TRBV7-9 with TRBJ2-5, with D perhaps TRBD2 (7 bases). This CDR3 has 16 amino acids. Between the trimmed V and J ends, which lost 5 bases and 6 bases, there was a span of 22 bases. Germline V gene lookup returns CDR1 SEHNR and CDR2 FQNEAQ (reference sequence). The CDR3 reads CASSDPGGGGVQTQYF. The CDR3, as DNA: TGTGCCAGCAGCGACCCGGGTGGAGGGGGGGTACAGACCCAGTACTTC.

The chain employs TRBV4-3 and TRBJ2-7, with 8 bases lining up with TRBD2. V trimming: 2 bases; J trimming: 2 bases; junction bases outside the gene matches: 2. The germline V gene has CDR1 LGHNA and CDR2 YSLEER. This CDR3 is built from 14 residues. CDR3: CASSQIAGPYEQYF. The CDR3 DNA reads as TGCGCCAGCAGCCAAATAGCGGGACCCTACGAGCAGTACTTC.

V gene TRBV9 combines with J gene TRBJ2-7; 12 positions match TRBD2. J was trimmed by 3 bases and V by 3 bases; bases with no gene match: 4. This CDR3 region has 15 residues. Looked up from germline, CDR1 is SGDLS and CDR2 is YYNGEE. CDR3 in amino acids: CASSDQTSGSYEQYF. CDR3 bases: TGTGCCAGCAGCGACCAGACTAGCGGGAGCTACGAGCAGTACTTC.

J is TRBJ2-3 and V is TRBV7-3, with D possibly matching TRBD2 (5 bases). Germline-derived CDR1 and CDR2 are SGHTA and FQGTGA. Trimming shortened V by 0 bases and J by 8 bases, and 15 bases separated the two germline ends. This CDR3 region has 15 residues. The CDR3 sequence: CASSLTRVGGTTQYF. The DNA for the CDR3 is TGTGCCAGCAGCTTAACTCGTGTAGGAGGTACTACGCAGTATTTT.

In DNA, the CDR3 is TGTGCCGGGTCGGTGACGGGGAATAATGAAAAACTGTTTTTT. Protein product: CAGSVTGNNEKLFF. V usage is TRBV6-6 and J usage is TRBJ1-4; D gene ambiguous. Looked up from germline, CDR1 is MNHNY and CDR2 is SVGAGI (reference sequence). The V and J ends lost 11 bases and 4 bases respectively, with 17 bases between them. The CDR3 is 14 residues long.

The chain combines TRBV28 with TRBJ1-5; unclear D gene. In germline, CDR1 is MDHEN, CDR2 SYDVKM. CDR3 length: 14 amino acids. V lost 1 base, J lost 3 bases, and 7 bases lay in between. CDR3 in amino acids: CASSLSEYNQPQHF. CDR3 sequence (DNA): TGTGCCAGCAGTTTATCGGAGTACAATCAGCCCCAGCATTTT.

CDR3 protein: CASSVGSSGSSDTQYF. The CDR3 DNA follows: TGTGCCAGCAGCGTGGGGTCTAGCGGGAGCTCAGATACGCAGTATTTT. The chain couples TRBV9 to TRBJ2-3, with 10 positions matching TRBD2. CDR1 is SGDLS and CDR2 is YYNGEE in the germline V gene. CDR3 length equals 16 residues. V was pared by 2 bases and J by 4 bases, with 7 bases of the junction left unmatched. Drawing the rest from reference TRBV9 and TRBJ2-3, the complete variable domain is DSGVTQTPKHLITATGQRVTLRCSPRSGDLSVYWYQQSLDQGLQFLIQYYNGEERAKGNILERFSAQQFPDLHSELNLSSLELGDSALYFCASSVGSSGSSDTQYFGPGTRLTVL.

The chain combines TRBV6-1 with TRBJ2-5; 8 nucleotides agree with TRBD1. TRBJ2-7 matches the DNA end more closely, so the J call is doubtful. The CDR3 runs to 14 residues. Germline V gene data show CDR1 as MNHNS and CDR2 as SASEGT. The CDR3 region has the DNA TGTGCCAGCAGCGGACAGGGAGGCCCCTACGAGCAGTACTTC. This sequence encodes CASSGQGGPYEQYF.

The V call is TRBV5-1, the J call TRBJ1-4; a weak D match, TRBD1 (5 bases). The CDR3 contains 15 residues. Trimming removed 4 bases from V and 3 bases from J, with 13 bases in between. Germline lookup yields CDR1 SGHRS and CDR2 YFSETQ. Written as DNA, the CDR3 is TGCGCCAGCAGCCCAGCAGGGAAGGCTAATGAAAAACTGTTTTTT. This translates into CASSPAGKANEKLFF.

This chain joins TRBV2 and TRBJ1-5; no reliable D call. This CDR3 has 14 amino acids. In germline, CDR1 is SNHLY, CDR2 FYNNEI. The V and J ends lost 3 bases and 0 bases respectively, with 6 bases between them. The chain's CDR3 is CASSEASSNQPQHF. CDR3 DNA sequence: TGTGCCAGCAGTGAGGCCAGTAGCAATCAGCCCCAGCATTTT.

V is TRBV7-8 and J is TRBJ2-1; 7 nucleotides match TRBD1. The CDR3 spans 14 residues. Germline trimming cut 5 bases from V and 7 bases from J; bases unmatched to any gene: 8. CDR1 is SGHVS, CDR2 FQNEAQ, per germline. CDR3 region: CASSARDSLNEQFF. The CDR3 DNA reads as TGTGCCAGCAGCGCACGGGACAGCTTGAATGAGCAGTTCTTC.

For the CDR3, the DNA is TGTGCCAGCAGCTATGCGCGGTTACGAGATACGCAGTATTTT. Translation: CASSYARLRDTQYF. This sequence joins TRBV11-2 and TRBJ2-3; the D is unclear. This CDR3 spans 14 amino acids. The germline gives CDR1 SGHAT, CDR2 FQNNGV. The V and J ends lost 4 bases and 5 bases respectively, with 13 bases between them.

The CDR3 reads CASSQNYRERNYGYTF. CDR3 nucleotide sequence: TGTGCCAGCAGTCAGAATTACAGGGAGAGGAACTATGGCTACACCTTC. The genes are TRBV28 and TRBJ1-2; tentatively, D is TRBD1 (6 bases). The ends were cut back, 5 bases at V and 2 bases at J, with 18 bases in the middle. CDR3 length equals 16 residues. The germline gives CDR1 MDHEN, CDR2 SYDVKM.

V gene TRBV6-6 combines with J gene TRBJ2-3; TRBD2 agrees at 8 bases. The trim removed 6 bases at V and 4 bases at J, leaving 12 bases unmatched. CDR1 and CDR2 from the germline V gene are MNHNY and SVGAGI (reference sequence). CDR3 size: 16 residues. In nucleotides, the CDR3 is TGTGCCAGCAGCAATATAGCGGGACCAGACGCAGATACGCAGTATTTT. Encoded protein: CASSNIAGPDADTQYF.

The chain has TRBV11-2 and TRBJ2-7, with a tentative D call TRBD2 (6 bases). Per germline, CDR1 SGHAT and CDR2 FQNNGV. This CDR3 has 15 residues. V lost 5 bases, J lost 4 bases, and 18 bases lay in between. CDR3 protein: CASSPGWGREYEQYF. The CDR3 DNA is TGTGCCAGCAGCCCAGGTTGGGGCCGGGAGTACGAGCAGTACTTC.

The chain has TRBV11-2 and TRBJ2-7; D is perhaps TRBD2 (6 bases). V was shortened by 2 bases and J by 0 bases, with 14 bases between the two germline ends. Germline-derived CDR1 and CDR2 are SGHAT and FQNNGV. CDR3 length equals 16 residues. CDR3 sequence reads: CASSLILGLSSYEQYF. The CDR3, as DNA: TGTGCCAGCAGCTTAATTCTAGGACTAAGCTCCTACGAGCAGTACTTC.